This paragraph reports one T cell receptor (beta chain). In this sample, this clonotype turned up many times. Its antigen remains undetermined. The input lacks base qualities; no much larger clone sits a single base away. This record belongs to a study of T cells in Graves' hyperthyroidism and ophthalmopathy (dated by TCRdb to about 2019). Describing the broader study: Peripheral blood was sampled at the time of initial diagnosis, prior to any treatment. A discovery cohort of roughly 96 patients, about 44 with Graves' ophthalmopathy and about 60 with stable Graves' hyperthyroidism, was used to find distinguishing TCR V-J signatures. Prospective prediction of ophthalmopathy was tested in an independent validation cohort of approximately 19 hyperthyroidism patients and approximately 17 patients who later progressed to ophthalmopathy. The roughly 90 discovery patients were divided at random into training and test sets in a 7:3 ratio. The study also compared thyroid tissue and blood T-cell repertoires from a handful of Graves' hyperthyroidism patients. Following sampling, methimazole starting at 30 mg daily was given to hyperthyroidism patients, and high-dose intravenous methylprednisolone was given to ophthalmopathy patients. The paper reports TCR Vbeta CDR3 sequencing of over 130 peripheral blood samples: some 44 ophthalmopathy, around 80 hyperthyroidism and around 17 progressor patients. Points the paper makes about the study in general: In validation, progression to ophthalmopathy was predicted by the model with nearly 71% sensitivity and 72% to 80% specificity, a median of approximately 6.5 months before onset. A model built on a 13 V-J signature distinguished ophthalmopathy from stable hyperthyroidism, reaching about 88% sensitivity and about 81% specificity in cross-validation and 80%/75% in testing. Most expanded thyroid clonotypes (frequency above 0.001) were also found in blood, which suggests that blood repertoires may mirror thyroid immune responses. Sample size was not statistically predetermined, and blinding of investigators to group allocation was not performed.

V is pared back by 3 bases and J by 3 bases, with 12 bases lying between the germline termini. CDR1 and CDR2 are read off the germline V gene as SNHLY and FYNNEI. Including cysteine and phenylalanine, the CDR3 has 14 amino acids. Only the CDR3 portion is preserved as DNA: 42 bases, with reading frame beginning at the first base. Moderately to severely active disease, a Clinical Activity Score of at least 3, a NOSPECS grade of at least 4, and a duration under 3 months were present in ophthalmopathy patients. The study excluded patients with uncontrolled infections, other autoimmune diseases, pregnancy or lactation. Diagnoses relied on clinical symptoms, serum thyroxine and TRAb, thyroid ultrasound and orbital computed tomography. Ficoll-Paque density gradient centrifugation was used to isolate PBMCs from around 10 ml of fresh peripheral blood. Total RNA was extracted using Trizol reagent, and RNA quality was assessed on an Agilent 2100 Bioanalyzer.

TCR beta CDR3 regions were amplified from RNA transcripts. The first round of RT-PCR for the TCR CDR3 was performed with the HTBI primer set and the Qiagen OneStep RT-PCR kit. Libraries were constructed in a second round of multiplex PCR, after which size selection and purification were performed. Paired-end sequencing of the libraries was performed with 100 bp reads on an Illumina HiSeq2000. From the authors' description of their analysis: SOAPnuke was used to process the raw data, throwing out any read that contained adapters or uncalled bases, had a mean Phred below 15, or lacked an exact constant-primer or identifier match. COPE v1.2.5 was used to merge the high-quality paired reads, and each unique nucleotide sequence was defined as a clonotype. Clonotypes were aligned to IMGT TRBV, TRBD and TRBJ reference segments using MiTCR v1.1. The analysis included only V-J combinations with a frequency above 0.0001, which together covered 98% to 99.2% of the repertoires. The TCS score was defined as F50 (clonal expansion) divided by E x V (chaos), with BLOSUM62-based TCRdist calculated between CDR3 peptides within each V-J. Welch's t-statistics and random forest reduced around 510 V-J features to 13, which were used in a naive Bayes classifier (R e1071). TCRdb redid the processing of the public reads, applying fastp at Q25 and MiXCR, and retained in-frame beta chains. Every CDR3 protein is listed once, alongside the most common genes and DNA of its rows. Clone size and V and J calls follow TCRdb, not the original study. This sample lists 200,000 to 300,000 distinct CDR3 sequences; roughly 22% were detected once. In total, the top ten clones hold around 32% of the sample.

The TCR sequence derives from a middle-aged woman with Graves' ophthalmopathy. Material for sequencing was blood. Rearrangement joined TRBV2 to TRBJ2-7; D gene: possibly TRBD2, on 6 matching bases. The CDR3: CASSDTGRFYEQYF. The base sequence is TGTGCCAGCAGTGATACTGGGAGGTTCTACGAGCAGTACTTC.